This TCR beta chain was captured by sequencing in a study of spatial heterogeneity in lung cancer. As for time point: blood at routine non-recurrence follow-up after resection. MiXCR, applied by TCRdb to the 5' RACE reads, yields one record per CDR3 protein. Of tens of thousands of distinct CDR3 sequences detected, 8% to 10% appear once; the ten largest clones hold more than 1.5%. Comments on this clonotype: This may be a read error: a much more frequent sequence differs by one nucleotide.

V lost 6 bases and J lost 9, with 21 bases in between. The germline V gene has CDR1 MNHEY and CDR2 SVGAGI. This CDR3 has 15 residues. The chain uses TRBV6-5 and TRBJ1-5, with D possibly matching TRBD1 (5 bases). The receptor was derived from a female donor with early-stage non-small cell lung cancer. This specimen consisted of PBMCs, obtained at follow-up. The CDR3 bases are TGTGCCAGCAGCTCCCTAGGGGTGGGCTATCGGCCCCAGCATTTT. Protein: CASSSLGVGYRPQHF.